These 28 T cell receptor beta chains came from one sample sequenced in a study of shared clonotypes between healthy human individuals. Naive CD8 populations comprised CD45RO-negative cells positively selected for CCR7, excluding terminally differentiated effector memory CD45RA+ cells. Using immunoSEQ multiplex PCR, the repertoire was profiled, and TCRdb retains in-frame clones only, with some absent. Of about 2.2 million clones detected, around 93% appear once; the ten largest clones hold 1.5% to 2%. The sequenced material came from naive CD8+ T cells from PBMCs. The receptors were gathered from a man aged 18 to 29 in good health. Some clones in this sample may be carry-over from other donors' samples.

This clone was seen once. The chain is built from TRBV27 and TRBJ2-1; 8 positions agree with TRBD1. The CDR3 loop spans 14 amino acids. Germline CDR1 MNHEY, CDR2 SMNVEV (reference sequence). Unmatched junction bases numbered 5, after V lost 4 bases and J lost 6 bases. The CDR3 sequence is CASSSDRVSNEQFF. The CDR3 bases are TGTGCCAGCAGTTCGGACAGGGTCAGCAATGAGCAGTTCTTC.

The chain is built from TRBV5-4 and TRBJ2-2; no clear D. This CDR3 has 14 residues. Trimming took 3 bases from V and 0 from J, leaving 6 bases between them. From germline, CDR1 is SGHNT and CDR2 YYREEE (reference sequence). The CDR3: CASSSWANTGELFF. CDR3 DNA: TGTGCCAGCAGCTCATGGGCGAACACCGGGGAGCTGTTTTTT.

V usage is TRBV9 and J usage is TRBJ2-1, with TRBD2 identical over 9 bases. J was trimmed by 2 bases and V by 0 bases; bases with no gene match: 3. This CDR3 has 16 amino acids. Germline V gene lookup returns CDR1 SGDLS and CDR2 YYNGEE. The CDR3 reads CASSVEGGRAYNEQFF. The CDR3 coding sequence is TGTGCCAGCAGCGTAGAGGGCGGGAGGGCCTACAATGAGCAGTTCTTC.

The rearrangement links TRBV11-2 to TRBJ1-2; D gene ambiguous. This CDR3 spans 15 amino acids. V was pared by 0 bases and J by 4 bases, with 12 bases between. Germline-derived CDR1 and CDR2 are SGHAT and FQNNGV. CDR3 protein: CASSLDQAGSYGYTF. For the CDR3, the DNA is TGTGCCAGCAGCTTAGATCAAGCGGGCAGCTATGGCTACACCTTC. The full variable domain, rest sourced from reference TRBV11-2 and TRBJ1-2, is EAGVAQSPRYKIIEKRQSVAFWCNPISGHATLYWYQQILGQGPKLLIQFQNNGVVDDSQLPKDRFSAERLKGVDSTLKIQPAKLEDSAVYLCASSLDQAGSYGYTFGSGTRLTVV.

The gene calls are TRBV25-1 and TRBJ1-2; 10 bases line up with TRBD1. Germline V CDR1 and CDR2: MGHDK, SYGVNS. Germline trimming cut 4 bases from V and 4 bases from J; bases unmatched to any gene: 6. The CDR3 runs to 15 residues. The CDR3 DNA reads TGTGCCAGCAGTGGAGGACAGGGGGAGGTCTATGGCTACACCTTC. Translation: CASSGGQGEVYGYTF.

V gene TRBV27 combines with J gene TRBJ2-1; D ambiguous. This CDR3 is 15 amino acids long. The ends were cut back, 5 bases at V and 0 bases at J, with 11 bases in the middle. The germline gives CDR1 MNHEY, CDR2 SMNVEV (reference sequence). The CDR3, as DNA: TGTGCCAGCAGTCCCCTAAAGAGCTCCTACAATGAGCAGTTCTTC. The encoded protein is CASSPLKSSYNEQFF.

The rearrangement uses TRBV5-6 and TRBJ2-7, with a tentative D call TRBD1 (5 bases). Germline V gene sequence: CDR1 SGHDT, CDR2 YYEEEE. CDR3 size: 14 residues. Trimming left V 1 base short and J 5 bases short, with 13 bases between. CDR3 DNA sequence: TGTGCCAGCAGCTTGCTCCAGGGCACCCACGAGCAGTACTTC. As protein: CASSLLQGTHEQYF.

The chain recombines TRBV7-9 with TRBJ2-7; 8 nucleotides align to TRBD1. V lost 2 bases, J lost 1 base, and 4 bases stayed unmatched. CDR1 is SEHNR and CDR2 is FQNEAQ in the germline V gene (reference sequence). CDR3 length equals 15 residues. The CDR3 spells CASSLQGARSYEQYF. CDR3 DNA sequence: TGTGCCAGCAGCTTACAGGGGGCGCGTTCCTACGAGCAGTACTTC.

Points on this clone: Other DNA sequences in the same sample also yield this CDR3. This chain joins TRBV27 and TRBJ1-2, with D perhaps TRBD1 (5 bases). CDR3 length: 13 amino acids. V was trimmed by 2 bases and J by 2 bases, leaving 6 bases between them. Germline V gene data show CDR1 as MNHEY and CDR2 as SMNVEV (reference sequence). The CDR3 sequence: CASSLRQNYGYTF. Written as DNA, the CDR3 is TGTGCCAGCAGTTTAAGACAGAACTATGGCTACACCTTC.

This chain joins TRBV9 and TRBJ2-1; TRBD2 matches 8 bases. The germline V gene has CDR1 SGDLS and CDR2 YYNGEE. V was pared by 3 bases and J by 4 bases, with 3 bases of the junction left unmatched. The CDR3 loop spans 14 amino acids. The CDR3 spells CASSAGGAYNEQFF. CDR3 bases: TGTGCCAGCAGCGCGGGAGGGGCGTACAATGAGCAGTTCTTC. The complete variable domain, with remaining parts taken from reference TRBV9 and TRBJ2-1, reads DSGVTQTPKHLITATGQRVTLRCSPRSGDLSVYWYQQSLDQGLQFLIQYYNGEERAKGNILERFSAQQFPDLHSELNLSSLELGDSALYFCASSAGGAYNEQFFGPGTRLTVL.

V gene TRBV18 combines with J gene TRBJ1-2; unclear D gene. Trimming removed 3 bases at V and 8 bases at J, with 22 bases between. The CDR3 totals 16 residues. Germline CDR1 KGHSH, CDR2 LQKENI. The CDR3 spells CASSPARALGDWGYTF. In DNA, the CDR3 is TGTGCCAGCTCACCGGCTCGGGCCCTCGGGGATTGGGGCTACACCTTC.

The CDR3 here is CASSRTSSNTGELFF. CDR3 coding DNA: TGTGCCAGCAGCCGGACTAGCTCGAACACCGGGGAGCTGTTTTTT. J is TRBJ2-2 and V is TRBV7-9, with 8 bases identical to TRBD2. CDR1 and CDR2 from the germline V gene are SEHNR and FQNEAQ (reference sequence). This CDR3 is built from 15 residues. With V trimmed by 5 bases and J by 0 bases, 2 bases remained unmatched.

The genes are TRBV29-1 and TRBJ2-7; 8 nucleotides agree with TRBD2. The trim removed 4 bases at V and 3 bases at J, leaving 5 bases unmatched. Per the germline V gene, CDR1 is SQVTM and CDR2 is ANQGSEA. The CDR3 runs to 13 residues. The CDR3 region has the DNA TGCAGCGTTGCCAAGCGGGGGAGCTACGAGCAGTACTTC. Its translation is CSVAKRGSYEQYF.

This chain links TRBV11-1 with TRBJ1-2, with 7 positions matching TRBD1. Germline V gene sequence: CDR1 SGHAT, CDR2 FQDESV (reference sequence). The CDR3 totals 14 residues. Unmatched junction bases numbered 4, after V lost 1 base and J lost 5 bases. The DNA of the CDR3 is TGTGCCAGCAGCTTAGTGGACAGGAGTTATGGCTACACCTTC. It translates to CASSLVDRSYGYTF.

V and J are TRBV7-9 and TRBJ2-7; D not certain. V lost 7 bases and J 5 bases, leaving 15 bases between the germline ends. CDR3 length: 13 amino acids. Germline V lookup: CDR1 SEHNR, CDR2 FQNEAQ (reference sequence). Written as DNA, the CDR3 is TGTGCCAGCAACCCCGCAGGAGCCAACGAGCAGTACTTC. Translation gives CASNPAGANEQYF.

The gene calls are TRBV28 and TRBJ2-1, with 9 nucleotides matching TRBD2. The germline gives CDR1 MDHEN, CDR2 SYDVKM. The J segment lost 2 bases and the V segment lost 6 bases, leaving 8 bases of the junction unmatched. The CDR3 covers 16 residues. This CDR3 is CASSHHSGRAYNEQFF. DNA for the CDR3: TGTGCCAGCAGCCACCATAGCGGGAGAGCCTACAATGAGCAGTTCTTC. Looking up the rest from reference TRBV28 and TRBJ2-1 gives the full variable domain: DVKVTQSSRYLVKRTGEKVFLECVQDMDHENMFWYRQDPGLGLRLIYFSYDVKMKEKGDIPEGYSVSREKKERFSLILESASTNQTSMYLCASSHHSGRAYNEQFFGPGTRLTVL.

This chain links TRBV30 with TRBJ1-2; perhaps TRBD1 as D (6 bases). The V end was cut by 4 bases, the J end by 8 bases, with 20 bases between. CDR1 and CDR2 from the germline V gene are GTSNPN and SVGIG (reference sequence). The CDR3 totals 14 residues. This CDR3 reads CAWNFVLGADGYTF. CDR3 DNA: TGTGCCTGGAATTTTGTGTTGGGGGCGGACGGCTACACCTTC. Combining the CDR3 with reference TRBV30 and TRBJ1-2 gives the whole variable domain SQTIHQWPATLVQPVGSPLSLECTVEGTSNPNLYWYRQAAGRGLQLLFYSVGIGQISSEVPQNLSASRPQDRQFILSSKKLLLSDSGFYLCAWNFVLGADGYTFGSGTRLTVV.

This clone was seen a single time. This CDR3 is CALLGEGRTEQFF. Written as DNA, the CDR3 is TGTGCCCTTCTAGGGGAGGGGAGAACTGAGCAGTTCTTC. The chain is built from TRBV7-9 and TRBJ2-1; 7 bases agree with TRBD2. Trimming cost V 11 bases and J 9 bases; bases outside gene matches: 13. The CDR3 is made up of 13 amino acids. Germline assignment: CDR1 SEHNR and CDR2 FQNEAQ (reference sequence).

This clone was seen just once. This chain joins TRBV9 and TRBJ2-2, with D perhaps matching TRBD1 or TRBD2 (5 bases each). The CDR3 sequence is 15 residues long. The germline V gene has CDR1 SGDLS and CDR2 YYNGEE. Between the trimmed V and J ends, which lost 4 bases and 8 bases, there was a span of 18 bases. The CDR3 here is CASSPEGPTVGELFF. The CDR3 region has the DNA TGTGCCAGCAGCCCCGAGGGGCCTACAGTTGGGGAGCTGTTTTTT.

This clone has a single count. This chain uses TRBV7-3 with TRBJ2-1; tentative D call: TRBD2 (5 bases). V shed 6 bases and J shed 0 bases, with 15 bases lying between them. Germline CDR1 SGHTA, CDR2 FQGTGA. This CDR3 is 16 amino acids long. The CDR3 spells CASSPRRENSYNEQFF. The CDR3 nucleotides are TGTGCCAGCAGTCCCCGTCGGGAAAACTCCTACAATGAGCAGTTCTTC.

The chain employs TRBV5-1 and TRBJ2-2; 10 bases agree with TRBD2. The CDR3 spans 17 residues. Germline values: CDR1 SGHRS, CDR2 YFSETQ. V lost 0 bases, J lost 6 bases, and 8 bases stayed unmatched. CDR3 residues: CASSLVQREGRAGELFF. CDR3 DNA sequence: TGCGCCAGCAGCTTGGTTCAGCGGGAGGGCCGTGCCGGGGAGCTGTTTTTT.

This chain's CDR3 is CASSEVGDTEAFF. For the CDR3, the DNA is TGTGCCAGCAGTGAAGTAGGGGACACTGAAGCTTTCTTT. V is TRBV2 and J is TRBJ1-1; D is possibly TRBD1 (5 bases). CDR1 is SNHLY, CDR2 FYNNEI, per germline. This CDR3 is 13 amino acids long. V lost 1 base and J 3 bases, leaving 6 bases between the germline ends.

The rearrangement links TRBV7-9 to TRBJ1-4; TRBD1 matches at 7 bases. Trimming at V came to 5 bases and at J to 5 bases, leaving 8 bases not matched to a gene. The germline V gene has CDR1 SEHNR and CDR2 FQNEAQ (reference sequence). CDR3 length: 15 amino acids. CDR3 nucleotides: TGTGCCAGCAGCCACGGGGACAGTCTCAATGAAAAACTGTTTTTT. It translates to CASSHGDSLNEKLFF.

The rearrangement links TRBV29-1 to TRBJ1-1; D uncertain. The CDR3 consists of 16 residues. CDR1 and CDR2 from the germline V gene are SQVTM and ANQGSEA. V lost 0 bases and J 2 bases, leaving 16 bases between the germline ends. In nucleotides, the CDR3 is TGCAGCGTTGAAGAGCCGAAGGGCGGTCGAAACACTGAAGCTTTCTTT. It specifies CSVEEPKGGRNTEAFF.

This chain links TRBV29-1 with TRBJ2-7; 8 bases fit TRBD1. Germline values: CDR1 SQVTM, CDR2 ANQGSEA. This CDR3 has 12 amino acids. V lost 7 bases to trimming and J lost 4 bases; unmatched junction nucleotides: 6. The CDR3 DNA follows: TGCAGCGGGGGGGACAGGCTATACGAGCAGTACTTC. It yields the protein CSGGDRLYEQYF.

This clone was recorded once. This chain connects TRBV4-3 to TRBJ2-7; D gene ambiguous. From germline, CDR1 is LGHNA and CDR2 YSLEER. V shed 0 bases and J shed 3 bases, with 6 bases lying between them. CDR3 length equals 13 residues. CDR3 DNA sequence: TGCGCCAGCAGCCAAGATTATGGCTACGAGCAGTACTTC. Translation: CASSQDYGYEQYF.

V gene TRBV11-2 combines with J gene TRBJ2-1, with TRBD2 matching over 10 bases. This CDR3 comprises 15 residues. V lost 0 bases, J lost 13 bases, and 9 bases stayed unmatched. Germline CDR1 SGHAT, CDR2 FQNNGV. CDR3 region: CASSLDPASGGPQFF. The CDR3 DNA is TGTGCCAGCAGCTTAGATCCCGCTAGCGGGGGTCCTCAGTTCTTC.

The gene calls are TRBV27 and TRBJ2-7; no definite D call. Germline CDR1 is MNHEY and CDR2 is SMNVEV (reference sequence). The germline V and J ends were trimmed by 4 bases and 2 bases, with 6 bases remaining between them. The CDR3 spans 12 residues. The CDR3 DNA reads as TGTGCCAGCAGTTATTCCCCCTACGAGCAGTACTTC. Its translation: CASSYSPYEQYF.